Sequencing of this T cell receptor beta chain was carried out in a study of blood T cell repertoires in COVID-19 (dated by TCRdb to between 2020 and 2021). In terms of the full investigation: Samples covering the acute and convalescent phases of COVID-19 were provided by collaborators in the United States, Italy and Spain. The prospective study material was composed of cDNA or gDNA derived from T cells, B-cell-depleted T cells, or PBMCs. The dataset comprised deeply sampled blood TCRbeta repertoires from subjects exposed to, actively infected with, or recovered from COVID-19. The repertoires were made available in a free public database intended to serve as a resource for research on the immune response to SARS-CoV-2. The samples were drawn from the first 160 participants of the ongoing ImmuneRACE study and from some 1,300 subjects provided by 6 global collaborators. Sample metadata almost always included a de-identified subject ID, COVID-19 status, age in years and sex. Where available, HLA class I and class II types were obtained from metadata supplied by the sample provider rather than from assay-based typing. What the research found in general, with its limitations: The amount of clinical and demographic metadata varied by source and participant and was provided uncurated.

The germline V gene (reference sequence) supplies CDR1 LGHDT and CDR2 YNNKEL. V lost 1 base and J lost 8 bases, and the count of bases not matched to a germline gene is 2. The CDR3 contains 15 residues, cysteine and phenylalanine counted. The CDR3 DNA has 45 bases and is translated from base 1. TCRbeta CDR3 regions were amplified from genomic DNA using the immunoSEQ Assay, a bias-controlled multiplex PCR. In the authors' own workflow: The number of nucleated cells in each sample was estimated by amplification of reference gene primers within the assay. To quantify the absolute abundance of each unique TCRbeta CDR3 rearrangement, sequence reads were collapsed and filtered. For each sample, productive Simpson clonality was calculated as the square root of Simpson's diversity index over productive rearrangements. TCRdb provides this immuneACCESS table in a form limited to in-frame rearrangements. Some clones are lacking; in checked studies, under half of them reflect an unresolved V gene, and why the rest are absent is not known. The D gene and trimming were derived from the DNA, and the V and J assignments and clone size from that table. This sample has 120,000 or so clones in its table, and about nine tenths of those were observed once. About 8% of the sample goes to the ten largest clones.

Whole blood was collected in K2EDTA tubes by collaborating institutions according to the institutions' own protocols. For TCRbeta analysis, collaborators shipped samples as frozen whole blood, isolated PBMCs, or DNA extracted from either of those sample types. A word on this clone: Its antigen is still unknown. No base-level quality is on record; no much larger clone is a single base apart.

Sequenced sample: peripheral blood. Rearrangement joined TRBV3-1 (or the pseudogene TRBV3-2) to TRBJ1-6, with TRBD1 identical over 10 junction bases. The sequence came from a human donor in a cohort sampled during active COVID-19. In nucleotide form, the sequence is TGTGCCAGCAGCCAAGCCGGGACAGGGGATTCACCCCTCCACTTT. It is translated as CASSQAGTGDSPLHF.